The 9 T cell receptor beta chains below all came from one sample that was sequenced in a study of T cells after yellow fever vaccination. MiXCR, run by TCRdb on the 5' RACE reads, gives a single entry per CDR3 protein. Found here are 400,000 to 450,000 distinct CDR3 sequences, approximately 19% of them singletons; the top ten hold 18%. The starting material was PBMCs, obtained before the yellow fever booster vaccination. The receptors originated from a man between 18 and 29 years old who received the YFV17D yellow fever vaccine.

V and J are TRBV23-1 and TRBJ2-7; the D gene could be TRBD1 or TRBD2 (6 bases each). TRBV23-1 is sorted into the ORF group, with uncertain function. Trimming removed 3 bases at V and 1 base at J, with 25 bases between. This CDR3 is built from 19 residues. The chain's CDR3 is CASSHGGLRRILNSYEQYF. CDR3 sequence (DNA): TGCGCCAGCAGTCACGGGGGCTTGCGGCGGATACTCAATTCCTACGAGCAGTACTTC.

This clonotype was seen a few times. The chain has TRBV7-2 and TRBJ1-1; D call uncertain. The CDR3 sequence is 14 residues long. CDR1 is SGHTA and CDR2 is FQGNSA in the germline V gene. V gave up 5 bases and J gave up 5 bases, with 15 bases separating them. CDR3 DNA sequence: TGTGCCAGCAGCACGCGCTCAGCGAGTACTGAAGCTTTCTTT. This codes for CASSTRSASTEAFF.

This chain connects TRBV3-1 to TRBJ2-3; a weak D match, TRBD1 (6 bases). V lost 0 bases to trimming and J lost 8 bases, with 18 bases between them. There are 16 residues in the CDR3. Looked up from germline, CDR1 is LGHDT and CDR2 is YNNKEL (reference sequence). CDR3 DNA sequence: TGTGCCAGCAGCCAAGAGGACAGAACCTTGCGGAGTACGCAGTATTTT. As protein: CASSQEDRTLRSTQYF.

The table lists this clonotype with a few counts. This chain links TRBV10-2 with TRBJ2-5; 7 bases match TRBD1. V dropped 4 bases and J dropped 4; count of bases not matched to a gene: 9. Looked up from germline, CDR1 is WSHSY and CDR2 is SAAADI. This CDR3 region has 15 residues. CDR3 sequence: CASSGEGAVGETQYF. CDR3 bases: TGCGCCAGCAGTGGAGAGGGGGCGGTCGGAGAGACCCAGTACTTC.

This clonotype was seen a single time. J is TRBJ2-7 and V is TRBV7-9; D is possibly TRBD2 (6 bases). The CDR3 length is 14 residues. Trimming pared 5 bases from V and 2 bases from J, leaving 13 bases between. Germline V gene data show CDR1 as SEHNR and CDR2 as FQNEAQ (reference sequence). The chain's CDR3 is CASSGGTLAYEQYF. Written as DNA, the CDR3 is TGTGCCAGCAGCGGAGGGACCCTAGCCTACGAGCAGTACTTC.

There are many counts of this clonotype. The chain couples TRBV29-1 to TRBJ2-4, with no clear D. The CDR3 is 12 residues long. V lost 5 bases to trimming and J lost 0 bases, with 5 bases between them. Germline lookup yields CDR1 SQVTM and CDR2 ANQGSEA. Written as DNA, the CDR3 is TGCAGCGTTTGGGAAGCCAAAAACATTCAGTACTTC. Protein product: CSVWEAKNIQYF. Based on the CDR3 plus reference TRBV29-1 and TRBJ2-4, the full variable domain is SAVISQKPSRDICQRGTSLTIQCQVDSQVTMMFWYRQQPGQSLTLIATANQGSEATYESGFVIDKFPISRPNLTFSTLTVSNMSPEDSSIYLCSVWEAKNIQYFGAGTRLSVL.

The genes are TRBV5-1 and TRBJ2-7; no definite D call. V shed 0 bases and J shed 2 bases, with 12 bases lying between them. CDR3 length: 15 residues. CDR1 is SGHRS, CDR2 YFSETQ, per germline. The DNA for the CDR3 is TGCGCCAGCAGCTTGGCCTCTACAAACCCCTACGAGCAGTACTTC. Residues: CASSLASTNPYEQYF.

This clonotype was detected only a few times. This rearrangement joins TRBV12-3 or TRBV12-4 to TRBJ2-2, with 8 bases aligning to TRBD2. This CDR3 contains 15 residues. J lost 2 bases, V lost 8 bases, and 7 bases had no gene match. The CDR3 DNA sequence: TGTGCCAGCTGGGGGCGGGGGGCAAACACCGGGGAGCTGTTTTTT. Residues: CASWGRGANTGELFF.

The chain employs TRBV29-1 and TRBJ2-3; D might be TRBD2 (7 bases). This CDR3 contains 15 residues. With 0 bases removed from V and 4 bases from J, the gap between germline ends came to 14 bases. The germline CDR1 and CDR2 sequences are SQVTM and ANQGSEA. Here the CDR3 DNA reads TGCAGCGTTGAAGAGGGGGGGGGCCTCGCAGATACGCAGTATTTT. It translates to CSVEEGGGLADTQYF.